This is a list of T cell receptor beta chains from one sample in a study of T-cell reconstitution after alpha-beta-depleted transplantation in children. TCRdb reprocessed the PCR reads with MiXCR, giving one entry per CDR3 protein. The data hold 500,000 or so distinct CDR3 sequences, with roughly an eighth observed a single time. The sequencing used PBMCs, mostly from graft donor cells, collected 180 days after TCRalphabeta/CD19-depleted stem cell transplant. The receptors shown here come from a female patient younger than 10 who had a stem cell transplant for aplastic anemia, so the T cells may come from the graft donor. Each CDR3 is given with its conserved first and last residue. The D gene is left open where the match is weak. The size entry is marked missing in some rows and otherwise reads once, few, many or a size class.

D gene | J gene | clone size | V gene | CDR3 DNA | CDR3 protein
TRBD2 | TRBJ2-1 | many | TRBV11-2 | TGTGCCAGCAGCTTAGGACTAGCATATTCCAATGAGCAGTTCTTC | CASSLGLAYSNEQFF
TRBD1 | TRBJ1-5 | few | TRBV29-1 | TGCAGCGTTGGAACCGGGACAGGTGTTAACAATCAGCCCCAGCATTTT | CSVGTGTGVNNQPQHF
. | TRBJ2-7 | few | TRBV3-1 | TGTGCCAGCAGCCGAGGGGGAAACCCCTACGAGCAGTACTTC | CASSRGGNPYEQYF
. | TRBJ2-5 | . | TRBV30 | TGTGCCTGGGGCCCAAGGAAGATACAAGAGACCCAGTACTTC | CAWGPRKIQETQYF
TRBD2 | TRBJ2-7 | . | TRBV29-1 | TGCAGCGTTGGGACTAGGGGACCGTCCTACGAGCAGTACTTC | CSVGTRGPSYEQYF
TRBD1 | TRBJ1-1 | few | TRBV28 | TGTGCCAGCAGTTTAGACAGGGTTTTAGCTGAAGCTTTCTTT | CASSLDRVLAEAFF
TRBD1 | TRBJ2-5 | . | TRBV5-6 | TGTGCCAGCAGCTTTGGACAGGGGACAACAGAGACCCAGTACTTC | CASSFGQGTTETQYF
. | TRBJ2-7 | . | TRBV28 | TGTGCCAGCAGTTGGGGAGGGGGCTCCTACGAGCAGTACTTC | CASSWGGGSYEQYF
. | TRBJ2-2 | few | TRBV12-3/TRBV12-4 | TGTGCCAGCAGTCCTCAGGGGATCCCTCCCCCCGGGGAGCTGTTTTTT | CASSPQGIPPPGELFF
. | TRBJ2-2 | many | TRBV12-3/TRBV12-4 | TGTGCCAGCAGCAAAGGTACCGGGGAGCTGTTTTTT | CASSKGTGELFF
TRBD1 | TRBJ1-2 | few | TRBV5-1 | TGCGCCAGCAGCACACGACAGGGAGGCTATGGCTACACCTTC | CASSTRQGGYGYTF
TRBD2 | TRBJ2-3 | . | TRBV28 | TGTGCCAGCAGCATAGCGGGAAAGGGCACAGATACGCAGTATTTT | CASSIAGKGTDTQYF
TRBD1 | TRBJ1-1 | few | TRBV28 | TGTGCCAGCAGCTCACCGGGACAGATTATCATGAACACTGAAGCTTTCTTT | CASSSPGQIIMNTEAFF
TRBD1 | TRBJ2-1 | . | TRBV27 | TGTGCCAGCACCCGGACAGGGGGCAATGAGCAGTTCTTC | CASTRTGGNEQFF
TRBD2 | TRBJ2-5 | many | TRBV28 | TGTGCCAGCAGTCCACACCAAGGACGGGAGGGAGAGACCCAGTACTTC | CASSPHQGREGETQYF
TRBD2 | TRBJ2-3 | many | TRBV10-3 | TGTGCCATCAGTGCGTTACTAGCGAGTGGCACAGATACGCAGTATTTT | CAISALLASGTDTQYF
. | TRBJ1-2 | many | TRBV5-1 | TGCGCCAGCAGCTTGGGACATTCGGGGTATGGCTACACCTTC | CASSLGHSGYGYTF
. | TRBJ2-2 | few | TRBV20-1 | TGCAGTGCTAGAGTGAGGGGGAGGGAGCTGTTTTTT | CSARVRGRELFF
. | TRBJ1-1 | few | TRBV20-1 | TGCAGTGCTAGTCTGGGATTGAACACTGAAGCTTTCTTT | CSASLGLNTEAFF
. | TRBJ2-1 | many | TRBV4-3 | TGCGCCAGCAGCCAAGACAGTGTGGGGTACAATGAGCAGTTCTTC | CASSQDSVGYNEQFF
. | TRBJ2-4 | few | TRBV6-2/TRBV6-3 | TGTGCCAGCAGTTACTCTTTCGATATGGAGGGGATTGGAAACATTCAGTACTTC | CASSYSFDMEGIGNIQYF
. | TRBJ2-1 | . | TRBV30 | TGTGCCTGGGGATACGGGAGCTCCTACAATGAGCAGTTCTTC | CAWGYGSSYNEQFF
. | TRBJ2-7 | few | TRBV20-1 | TGCAGTGCTAGTTCCGGGAGTTTCCCCTACGAGCAGTACTTC | CSASSGSFPYEQYF
. | TRBJ2-6 | . | TRBV19 | TGTGCCAGTAGTCAGGGGGCCAACGTCCTGACTTTC | CASSQGANVLTF